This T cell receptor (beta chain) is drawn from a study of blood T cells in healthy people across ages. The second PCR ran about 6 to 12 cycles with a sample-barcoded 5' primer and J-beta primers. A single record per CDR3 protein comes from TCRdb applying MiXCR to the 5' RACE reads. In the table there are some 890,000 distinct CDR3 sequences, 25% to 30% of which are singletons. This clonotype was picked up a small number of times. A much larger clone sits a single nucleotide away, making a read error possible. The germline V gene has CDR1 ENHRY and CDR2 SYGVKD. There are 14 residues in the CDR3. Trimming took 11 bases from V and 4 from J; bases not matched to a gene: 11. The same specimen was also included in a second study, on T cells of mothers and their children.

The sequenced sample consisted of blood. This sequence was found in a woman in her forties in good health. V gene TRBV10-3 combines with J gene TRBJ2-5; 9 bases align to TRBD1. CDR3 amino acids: CAVSLGTGRETQYF. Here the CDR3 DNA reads TGTGCCGTTAGTCTGGGGACAGGGAGAGAGACCCAGTACTTC.